This TCR beta chain is from a study of tumor-infiltrating lymphocytes in localized non-small cell lung cancer. Repertoires were generated with immunoSEQ multiplex PCR, while TCRdb's copy carries only in-frame clones and drops some. The sample carries about 15,000 clones, 80% recorded once. The germline gives CDR1 GTSNPN, CDR2 SVGIG (reference sequence). V lost 0 bases, J lost 4 bases, and 6 bases lay in between. The CDR3 covers 13 residues. The sample consisted of uninvolved lung tissue not adjacent to the tumor. This chain uses TRBV30 with TRBJ2-2; D is undetermined. The receptor's source is a human donor with non-small cell lung cancer. CDR3 DNA sequence: TGTGCCTGGAGTGTTTATAGCACCGGGGAGCTGTTTTTT. Translation gives CAWSVYSTGELFF.